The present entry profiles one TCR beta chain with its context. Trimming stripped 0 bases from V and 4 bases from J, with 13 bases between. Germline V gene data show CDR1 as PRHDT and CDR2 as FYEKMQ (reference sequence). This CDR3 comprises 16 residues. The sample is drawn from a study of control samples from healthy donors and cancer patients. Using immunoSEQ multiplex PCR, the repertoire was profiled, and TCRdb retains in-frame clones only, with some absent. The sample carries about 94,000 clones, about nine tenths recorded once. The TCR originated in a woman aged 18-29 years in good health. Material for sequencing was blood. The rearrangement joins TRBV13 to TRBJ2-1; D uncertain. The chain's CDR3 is CASSLGVQSRYNEQFF. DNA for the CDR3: TGTGCCAGCAGCTTAGGTGTCCAGAGTCGGTACAATGAGCAGTTCTTC.